This TCR beta chain was identified in a study of blood T cells in healthy people across ages. Broader study findings: Considered underestimates were the diversity estimates obtained from one million T cells.

In terms of origin and age, donors were healthy Caucasian individuals from Russia aged 6 to 90. A word on this clonotype: No antigen is known for it.

The CDR3 has 15 residues. Looked up from germline, CDR1 is SGHNT and CDR2 is YYREEE (reference sequence). V lost 3 bases, J lost 0 bases, and 6 bases stayed unmatched. A second PCR, run for roughly 7 to 12 cycles, used a sample-barcoded 5' primer plus a J-beta primer mix. TCRdb processed the 5' RACE reads anew with MiXCR; each CDR3 protein has one entry. This table holds roughly 1 million distinct CDR3 sequences, approximately 25% found once. Another study also made use of these data, one on T cells of mothers and their children. As reported in that work: Donation came from three healthy Caucasian mothers together with their six children. The TCR beta CDR3 read count exceeded 8 million for each mother and was several million for each child.

The J gene is TRBJ2-7, the V gene TRBV5-4; 7 bases are shared with TRBD1. The source material was blood. The clonotype originates from a girl aged 2 to 10 in good health. The CDR3 nucleotides read TGTGCCAGCAGCTCTCTCCGGGACAGCTCCTACGAGCAGTACTTC. This codes for CASSSLRDSSYEQYF.